This TCR beta chain was captured in a study of T cell changes during pregnancy in multiple sclerosis. Sequencing was performed with immunoSEQ multiplex PCR; in TCRdb, only in-frame clones are kept and a portion is missing. The repertoire has about 48,000 clones, around 90% of them found once; the top ten carry 0.5%. The receptor's source is a female donor with multiple sclerosis, enrolled in a pregnancy study. This material consisted of CD4+ T cells from peripheral blood mononuclear cells, taken in the third trimester of pregnancy.

As DNA, the CDR3 is TGTGCCTGGAGGCACCATGGGGACAGGGGCCACACTGAAGCTTTCTTT. Encoded protein: CAWRHHGDRGHTEAFF. The V gene is TRBV30, the J gene TRBJ1-1; 10 bases fit TRBD1. Germline CDR1 GTSNPN, CDR2 SVGIG (reference sequence). This CDR3 has 16 amino acids. The ends lost 3 bases at V and 3 bases at J; junction bases unmatched: 10.